This is a list of T cell receptor beta chains from one sample in a study of blood T cell repertoires in COVID-19. The table came from immunoSEQ multiplex PCR; TCRdb's copy has only in-frame clones and leaves some out. The sample consists of around 130,000 clones, around 83% of them appearing once. The sequenced sample consisted of PBMCs or T cells enriched from blood (not recorded which). All receptors derive from a man aged 25 to 45 who had recovered from COVID-19. CDR3s include the opening cysteine and the closing phenylalanine or tryptophan. A D gene is named only where the DNA matches it firmly. Rows may omit the clone size; those that give it use once, few, many or a size class.

abundance: NA
j_gene: TRBJ1-5
v_gene: TRBV29-1
d_gene: TRBD1
CDR3aa: CSVGQGGVNQPQHF
CDR3nt: TGCAGCGTCGGACAGGGGGGGGTCAATCAGCCCCAGCATTTT

abundance: NA
j_gene: TRBJ2-7
v_gene: TRBV13
d_gene: TRBD2
CDR3aa: CASSPQSSQSGRWDEQYF
CDR3nt: TGTGCCAGCAGCCCCCAATCGTCGCAGAGCGGGAGATGGGACGAGCAGTACTTC

abundance: NA
j_gene: TRBJ2-1
v_gene: TRBV19
d_gene: TRBD1
CDR3aa: CASSIWGQGRQFF
CDR3nt: TGTGCCAGTAGTATATGGGGACAGGGGCGGCAGTTCTTC

abundance: NA
j_gene: TRBJ2-3
v_gene: TRBV5-4
d_gene: TRBD2
CDR3aa: CASSSGLAGADTQYF
CDR3nt: TGTGCCAGCAGCTCGGGACTAGCGGGAGCAGATACGCAGTATTTT

abundance: NA
j_gene: TRBJ2-2
v_gene: TRBV27
d_gene: NA
CDR3aa: CASRVERGRGGNTGELFF
CDR3nt: TGTGCCAGCCGAGTAGAAAGGGGGAGAGGGGGGAACACCGGGGAGCTGTTTTTT

abundance: NA
j_gene: TRBJ2-4
v_gene: TRBV11-2
d_gene: NA
CDR3aa: CASSERGSRNIQYF
CDR3nt: TGTGCCAGCAGCGAACGGGGTAGCAGGAACATTCAGTACTTC

abundance: NA
j_gene: TRBJ1-5
v_gene: TRBV9
d_gene: NA
CDR3aa: CASSPDRDQPQHF
CDR3nt: TGTGCCAGCAGCCCGGACAGAGATCAGCCCCAGCATTTT

abundance: once
j_gene: TRBJ1-2
v_gene: TRBV6-1
d_gene: TRBD1
CDR3aa: CASSDRGLYGYTF
CDR3nt: TGTGCCAGCAGTGACAGGGGGCTCTATGGCTACACCTTC

abundance: once
j_gene: TRBJ2-2
v_gene: TRBV24-1
d_gene: NA
CDR3aa: CATSDPAGNTGELFF
CDR3nt: TGTGCCACCAGTGATCCGGCAGGAAACACCGGGGAGCTGTTTTTT

abundance: NA
j_gene: TRBJ1-2
v_gene: TRBV9
d_gene: NA
CDR3aa: CASSVEPGAWNYGYTF
CDR3nt: TGTGCCAGCAGCGTTGAACCAGGGGCATGGAACTATGGCTACACCTTC

abundance: NA
j_gene: TRBJ1-2
v_gene: TRBV19
d_gene: TRBD1
CDR3aa: CASSIFATGNYGYTF
CDR3nt: TGTGCCAGTAGTATTTTCGCGACAGGGAACTATGGCTACACCTTC

abundance: NA
j_gene: TRBJ2-5
v_gene: TRBV5-6
d_gene: TRBD2
CDR3aa: CASSLASRGGETQYF
CDR3nt: TGTGCCAGCAGCTTGGCCAGCCGGGGAGGGGAGACCCAGTACTTC

abundance: NA
j_gene: TRBJ2-1
v_gene: TRBV7-9
d_gene: NA
CDR3aa: CATPLGDEQFF
CDR3nt: TGTGCCACCCCCTTAGGGGATGAGCAGTTCTTC

abundance: NA
j_gene: TRBJ1-2
v_gene: TRBV3-1/TRBV3-2
d_gene: NA
CDR3aa: CASSLWTAANYGYTF
CDR3nt: TGTGCCAGCAGCCTATGGACAGCCGCTAACTATGGCTACACCTTC

abundance: NA
j_gene: TRBJ2-1
v_gene: TRBV19
d_gene: NA
CDR3aa: CASSITDYNEQFF
CDR3nt: TGTGCCAGTAGTATAACAGATTACAATGAGCAGTTCTTC

abundance: NA
j_gene: TRBJ2-1
v_gene: TRBV19
d_gene: NA
CDR3aa: CASSIDQGGTRLGNEQFF
CDR3nt: TGTGCCAGTAGTATAGACCAGGGAGGAACTAGACTAGGGAATGAGCAGTTCTTC

abundance: NA
j_gene: TRBJ1-2
v_gene: TRBV4-1
d_gene: TRBD1
CDR3aa: CASSQGGQGGYGYTF
CDR3nt: TGCGCCAGCAGCCAAGGCGGACAGGGAGGCTATGGCTACACCTTC

abundance: NA
j_gene: TRBJ2-1
v_gene: TRBV3-1/TRBV3-2
d_gene: TRBD1
CDR3aa: CASSLDRGLGNEQFF
CDR3nt: TGTGCCAGCAGCCTCGACAGGGGGCTAGGTAATGAGCAGTTCTTC

abundance: NA
j_gene: TRBJ1-2
v_gene: TRBV2
d_gene: TRBD1
CDR3aa: CASEGQGARGYTF
CDR3nt: TGTGCCAGCGAGGGACAGGGGGCGCGAGGCTACACCTTC

abundance: NA
j_gene: TRBJ2-1
v_gene: TRBV6-5
d_gene: NA
CDR3aa: CASSNPWTIHNEQFF
CDR3nt: TGTGCCAGCAGTAACCCCTGGACTATACACAATGAGCAGTTCTTC

abundance: few
j_gene: TRBJ1-2
v_gene: TRBV5-1
d_gene: TRBD1
CDR3aa: CASSPRSPGQGSYGYTF
CDR3nt: TGCGCCAGCAGCCCCCGCTCGCCGGGACAGGGGTCATATGGCTACACCTTC

abundance: NA
j_gene: TRBJ2-2
v_gene: TRBV18
d_gene: TRBD2
CDR3aa: CASSAKNSGTNTGELFF
CDR3nt: TGTGCCAGCTCAGCAAAAAATAGCGGGACGAACACCGGGGAGCTGTTTTTT

abundance: NA
j_gene: TRBJ1-6
v_gene: TRBV27
d_gene: TRBD1
CDR3aa: CASSRQGPYNSPLHF
CDR3nt: TGTGCCAGCAGCCGACAGGGGCCCTATAATTCACCCCTCCACTTT

abundance: NA
j_gene: TRBJ1-3
v_gene: TRBV6-5
d_gene: TRBD1
CDR3aa: CASRPGTGDGNTIYF
CDR3nt: TGTGCCAGCAGACCCGGGACAGGGGACGGAAACACCATATATTTT

abundance: NA
j_gene: TRBJ2-3
v_gene: TRBV5-4
d_gene: TRBD2
CDR3aa: CASSTGLAGGRNTDTQYF
CDR3nt: TGTGCCAGCAGTACGGGACTAGCGGGAGGGCGGAACACAGATACGCAGTATTTT

abundance: NA
j_gene: TRBJ2-2
v_gene: TRBV5-1
d_gene: TRBD2
CDR3aa: CASSFLSGGRSGELFF
CDR3nt: TGCGCCAGCAGTTTTCTGTCTGGCGGGAGATCCGGGGAGCTGTTTTTT

abundance: few
j_gene: TRBJ1-1
v_gene: TRBV18
d_gene: TRBD1
CDR3aa: CASSPALRGPATEAFF
CDR3nt: TGTGCCAGCTCACCAGCCTTAAGGGGGCCCGCCACTGAAGCTTTCTTT

abundance: NA
j_gene: TRBJ2-2
v_gene: TRBV5-6
d_gene: TRBD2
CDR3aa: CASSPIGGGNTGELFF
CDR3nt: TGTGCCAGCAGCCCCATAGGCGGGGGGAACACCGGGGAGCTGTTTTTT

abundance: NA
j_gene: TRBJ1-2
v_gene: TRBV5-1
d_gene: NA
CDR3aa: CASSLEQGNGYTF
CDR3nt: TGCGCCAGCAGCTTGGAACAGGGAAACGGCTACACCTTC

abundance: NA
j_gene: TRBJ1-4
v_gene: TRBV5-1
d_gene: TRBD1
CDR3aa: CASSDGQGRTNEKLFF
CDR3nt: TGCGCCAGCAGCGACGGACAGGGGAGAACTAATGAAAAACTGTTTTTT

abundance: NA
j_gene: TRBJ2-1
v_gene: TRBV6-5
d_gene: TRBD1
CDR3aa: CASRGTGSYNEQFF
CDR3nt: TGTGCCAGCAGGGGGACAGGGTCCTACAATGAGCAGTTCTTC

abundance: NA
j_gene: TRBJ2-2
v_gene: TRBV24-1
d_gene: NA
CDR3aa: CATSDRTANTGELFF
CDR3nt: TGTGCCACCAGTGATCGAACGGCGAACACCGGGGAGCTGTTTTTT

abundance: NA
j_gene: TRBJ2-1
v_gene: TRBV2
d_gene: TRBD2
CDR3aa: CASSPRRGSLNEQFF
CDR3nt: TGTGCCAGCAGCCCCCGCCGCGGGAGTCTAAATGAGCAGTTCTTC

abundance: NA
j_gene: TRBJ2-3
v_gene: TRBV27
d_gene: TRBD1
CDR3aa: CASRSGDRGVTDTQYF
CDR3nt: TGTGCCAGCAGATCTGGGGACAGGGGGGTCACAGATACGCAGTATTTT

abundance: NA
j_gene: TRBJ2-2
v_gene: TRBV7-6
d_gene: TRBD2
CDR3aa: CASSPSSSGVPNTGELFF
CDR3nt: TGTGCCAGCAGCCCGTCGAGTAGCGGGGTACCGAACACCGGGGAGCTGTTTTTT

abundance: NA
j_gene: TRBJ1-6
v_gene: TRBV3-1/TRBV3-2
d_gene: TRBD1
CDR3aa: CASSQPDRVFSPLHF
CDR3nt: TGTGCCAGCAGCCAACCGGACAGGGTGTTTTCACCCCTCCACTTT

abundance: NA
j_gene: TRBJ1-1
v_gene: TRBV18
d_gene: NA
CDR3aa: CASSPSLMNTEAFF
CDR3nt: TGTGCCAGCTCACCCAGTCTCATGAACACTGAAGCTTTCTTT

abundance: NA
j_gene: TRBJ2-7
v_gene: TRBV12-2
d_gene: NA
CDR3aa: CASRLSEPYEQYF
CDR3nt: TGTGCAAGTCGCTTAAGTGAGCCCTACGAGCAGTACTTC

abundance: NA
j_gene: TRBJ2-5
v_gene: TRBV6-5
d_gene: TRBD1
CDR3aa: CASRSTDRGRETQYF
CDR3nt: TGTGCCAGCCGCTCAACCGACAGGGGGCGGGAGACCCAGTACTTC

abundance: few
j_gene: TRBJ1-5
v_gene: TRBV4-1
d_gene: TRBD1
CDR3aa: CASSQVTGTASRGVQQPQHF
CDR3nt: TGCGCCAGCAGCCAAGTCACCGGGACAGCCTCCCGAGGGGTTCAGCAGCCCCAGCATTTT

abundance: NA
j_gene: TRBJ1-5
v_gene: TRBV19
d_gene: TRBD1
CDR3aa: CASHPRDSSNQPQHF
CDR3nt: TGTGCCAGTCACCCCCGGGACAGTAGCAATCAGCCCCAGCATTTT

abundance: NA
j_gene: TRBJ2-7
v_gene: TRBV6-5
d_gene: NA
CDR3aa: CASSHPAGSSYEQYF
CDR3nt: TGTGCCAGCAGTCACCCCGCGGGGAGCTCCTACGAGCAGTACTTC

abundance: NA
j_gene: TRBJ2-2
v_gene: TRBV29-1
d_gene: NA
CDR3aa: CSVVAGSDGGGELFF
CDR3nt: TGCAGCGTTGTCGCGGGATCAGATGGTGGCGGGGAGCTGTTTTTT

abundance: few
j_gene: TRBJ2-7
v_gene: TRBV15
d_gene: NA
CDR3aa: CATSVVKDSSYEQYF
CDR3nt: TGTGCCACCAGCGTGGTGAAGGACAGCTCCTACGAGCAGTACTTC

abundance: NA
j_gene: TRBJ2-5
v_gene: TRBV9
d_gene: TRBD1
CDR3aa: CASSAGTAETQYF
CDR3nt: TGTGCCAGCAGCGCCGGGACAGCAGAGACCCAGTACTTC

abundance: few
j_gene: TRBJ2-2
v_gene: TRBV11-2
d_gene: NA
CDR3aa: CASSFASTGELFF
CDR3nt: TGTGCCAGCAGCTTCGCGAGCACCGGGGAGCTGTTTTTT

abundance: NA
j_gene: TRBJ2-7
v_gene: TRBV2
d_gene: TRBD1
CDR3aa: CASRGDRTGQTHPYEQYF
CDR3nt: TGTGCCAGCAGAGGGGACAGAACAGGACAAACTCATCCCTACGAGCAGTACTTC

abundance: once
j_gene: TRBJ1-4
v_gene: TRBV18
d_gene: TRBD1
CDR3aa: CASSPRTGATNEKLFF
CDR3nt: TGTGCCAGCTCACCGCGGACAGGGGCAACTAATGAAAAACTGTTTTTT

abundance: once
j_gene: TRBJ1-1
v_gene: TRBV5-1
d_gene: TRBD1
CDR3aa: CASSLGDLGGWTEAFF
CDR3nt: TGCGCCAGCAGCTTGGGGGATCTAGGGGGCTGGACTGAAGCTTTCTTT

abundance: NA
j_gene: TRBJ1-1
v_gene: TRBV18
d_gene: NA
CDR3aa: CASSQDTGSNTEAFF
CDR3nt: TGTGCCAGCTCACAAGACACAGGGTCCAACACTGAAGCTTTCTTT